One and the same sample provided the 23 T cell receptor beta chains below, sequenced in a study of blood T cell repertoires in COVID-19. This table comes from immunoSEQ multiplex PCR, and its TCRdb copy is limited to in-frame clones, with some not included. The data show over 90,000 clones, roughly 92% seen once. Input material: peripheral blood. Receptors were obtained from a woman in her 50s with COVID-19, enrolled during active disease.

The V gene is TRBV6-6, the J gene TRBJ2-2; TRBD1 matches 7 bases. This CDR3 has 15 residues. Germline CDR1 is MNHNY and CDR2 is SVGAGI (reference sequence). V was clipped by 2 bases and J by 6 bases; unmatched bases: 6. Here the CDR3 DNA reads TGTGCCAGCAGTTACATTCAGACAGGGCCCGGGGAGCTGTTTTTT. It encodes CASSYIQTGPGELFF.

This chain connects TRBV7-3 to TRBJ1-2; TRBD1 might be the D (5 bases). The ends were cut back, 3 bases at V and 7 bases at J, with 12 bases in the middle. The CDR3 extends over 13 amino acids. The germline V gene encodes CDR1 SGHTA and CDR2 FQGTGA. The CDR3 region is CASSFDSKVGYTF. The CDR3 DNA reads TGTGCCAGCAGCTTCGACAGTAAGGTTGGCTACACCTTC. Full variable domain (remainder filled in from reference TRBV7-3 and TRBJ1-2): GAGVSQTPSNKVTEKGKYVELRCDPISGHTALYWYRQSLGQGPEFLIYFQGTGAADDSGLPNDRFFAVRPEGSVSTLKIQRTERGDSAVYLCASSFDSKVGYTFGSGTRLTVV.

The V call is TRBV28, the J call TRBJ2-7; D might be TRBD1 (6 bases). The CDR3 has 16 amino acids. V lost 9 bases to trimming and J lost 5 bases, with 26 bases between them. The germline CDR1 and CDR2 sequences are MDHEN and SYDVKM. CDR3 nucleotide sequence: TGTGCCAGTCCTCCGGCCCGAGACAGGAGTCTACACGAGCAGTACTTC. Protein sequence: CASPPARDRSLHEQYF.

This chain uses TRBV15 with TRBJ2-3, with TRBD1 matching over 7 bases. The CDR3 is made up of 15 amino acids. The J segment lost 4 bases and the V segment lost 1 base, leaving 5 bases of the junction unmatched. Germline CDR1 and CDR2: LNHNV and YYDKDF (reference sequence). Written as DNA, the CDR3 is TGTGCCACCAGCAGAGTGGACAGGAGTTCAGATACGCAGTATTTT. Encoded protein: CATSRVDRSSDTQYF.

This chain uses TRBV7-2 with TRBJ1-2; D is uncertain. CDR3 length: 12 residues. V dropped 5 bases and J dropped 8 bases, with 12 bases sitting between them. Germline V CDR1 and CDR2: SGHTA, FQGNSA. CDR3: CASSPTTSGYTF. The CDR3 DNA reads TGTGCCAGCAGCCCTACTACGAGCGGCTACACCTTC.

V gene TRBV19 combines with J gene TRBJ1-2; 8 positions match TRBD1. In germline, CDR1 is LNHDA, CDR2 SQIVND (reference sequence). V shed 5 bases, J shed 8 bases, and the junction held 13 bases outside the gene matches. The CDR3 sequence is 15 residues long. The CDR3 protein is CASSPLDRAPNGYTF. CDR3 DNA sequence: TGTGCCAGTAGTCCCTTGGACAGGGCCCCCAACGGCTACACCTTC. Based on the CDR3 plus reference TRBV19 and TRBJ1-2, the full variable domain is DGGITQSPKYLFRKEGQNVTLSCEQNLNHDAMYWYRQDPGQGLRLIYYSQIVNDFQKGDIAEGYSVSREKKESFPLTVTSAQKNPTAFYLCASSPLDRAPNGYTFGSGTRLTVV.

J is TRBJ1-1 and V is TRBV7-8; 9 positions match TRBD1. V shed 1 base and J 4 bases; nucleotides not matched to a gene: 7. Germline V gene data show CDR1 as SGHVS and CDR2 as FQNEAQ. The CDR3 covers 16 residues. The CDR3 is CASSLETGQGSTEAFF. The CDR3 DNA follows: TGTGCCAGCAGCTTAGAAACGGGACAGGGATCCACTGAAGCTTTCTTT.

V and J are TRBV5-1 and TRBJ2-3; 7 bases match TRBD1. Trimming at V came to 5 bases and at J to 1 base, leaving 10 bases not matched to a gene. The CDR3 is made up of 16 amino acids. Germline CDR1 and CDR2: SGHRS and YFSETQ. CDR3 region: CASSLKTGLGTDTQYF. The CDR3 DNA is TGCGCCAGCAGTTTAAAGACAGGGTTGGGCACAGATACGCAGTATTTT.

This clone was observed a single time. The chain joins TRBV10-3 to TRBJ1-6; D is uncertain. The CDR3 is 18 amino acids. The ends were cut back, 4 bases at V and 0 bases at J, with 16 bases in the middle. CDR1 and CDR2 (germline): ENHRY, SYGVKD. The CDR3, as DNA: TGTGCCATCAGTGGGGGAGCGAACGGTAGCTCCTATAATTCACCCCTCCACTTT. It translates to CAISGGANGSSYNSPLHF.

The CDR3 protein is CASSSYAGTGGTEAFF. The CDR3 nucleotides read TGTGCCAGCAGTTCATACGCAGGGACAGGGGGCACTGAAGCTTTCTTT. The chain combines TRBV28 with TRBJ1-1; 11 bases line up with TRBD1. V shed 4 bases, J shed 4 bases, and the junction held 8 bases outside the gene matches. There are 16 residues in the CDR3. Germline V gives CDR1 MDHEN, CDR2 SYDVKM.

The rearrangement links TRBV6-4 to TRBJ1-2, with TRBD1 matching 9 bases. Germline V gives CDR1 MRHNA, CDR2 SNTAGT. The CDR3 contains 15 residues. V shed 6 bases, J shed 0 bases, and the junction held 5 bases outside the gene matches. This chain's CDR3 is CASSPTGGTNYGYTF. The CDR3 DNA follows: TGTGCCAGCAGCCCGACAGGGGGTACTAACTATGGCTACACCTTC.

The CDR3 spells CASSQENRLPTQYF. The CDR3 nucleotides read TGCGCCAGCAGCCAAGAGAACAGGCTACCAACCCAGTACTTC. This chain uses TRBV4-1 with TRBJ2-5; D is possibly TRBD1 (5 bases). The germline gives CDR1 MGHRA, CDR2 YSYEKL. Trimming cost V 0 bases and J 8 bases, with 13 bases left between them. CDR3 length: 14 amino acids.

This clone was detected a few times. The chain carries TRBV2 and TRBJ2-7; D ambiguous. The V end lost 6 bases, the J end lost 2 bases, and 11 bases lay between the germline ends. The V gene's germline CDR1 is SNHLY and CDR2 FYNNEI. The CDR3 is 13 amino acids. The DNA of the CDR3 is TGTGCCAGCAGGTTATCAAAGCCCTACGAGCAGTACTTC. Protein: CASRLSKPYEQYF.

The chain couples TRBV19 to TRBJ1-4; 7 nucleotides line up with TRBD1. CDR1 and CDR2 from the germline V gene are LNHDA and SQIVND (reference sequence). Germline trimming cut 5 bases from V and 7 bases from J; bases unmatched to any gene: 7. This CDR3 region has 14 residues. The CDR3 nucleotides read TGTGCCAGTAGTCCGACAGGGAGGCCTGAAAAACTGTTTTTT. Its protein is CASSPTGRPEKLFF.

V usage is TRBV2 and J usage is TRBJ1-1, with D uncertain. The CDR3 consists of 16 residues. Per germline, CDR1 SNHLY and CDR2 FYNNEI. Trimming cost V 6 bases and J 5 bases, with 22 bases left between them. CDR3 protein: CASSGDLQRGWTEAFF. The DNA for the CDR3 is TGTGCCAGCAGCGGAGACCTCCAGAGAGGGTGGACTGAAGCTTTCTTT. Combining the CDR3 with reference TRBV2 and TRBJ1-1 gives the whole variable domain EPEVTQTPSHQVTQMGQEVILRCVPISNHLYFYWYRQILGQKVEFLVSFYNNEISEKSEIFDDQFSVERPDGSNFTLKIRSTKLEDSAMYFCASSGDLQRGWTEAFFGQGTRLTVV.

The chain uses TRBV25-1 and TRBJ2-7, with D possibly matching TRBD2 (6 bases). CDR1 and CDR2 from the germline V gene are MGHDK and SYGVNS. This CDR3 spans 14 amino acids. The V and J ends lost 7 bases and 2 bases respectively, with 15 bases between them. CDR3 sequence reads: CASIPRGSAYEQYF. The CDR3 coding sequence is TGTGCCAGCATACCCCGGGGGTCGGCCTACGAGCAGTACTTC.

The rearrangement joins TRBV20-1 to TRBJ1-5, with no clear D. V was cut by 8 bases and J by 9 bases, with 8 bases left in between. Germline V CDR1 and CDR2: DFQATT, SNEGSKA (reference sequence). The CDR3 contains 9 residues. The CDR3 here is CSPPRPQHF. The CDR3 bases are TGCAGTCCCCCCAGGCCCCAGCATTTT.

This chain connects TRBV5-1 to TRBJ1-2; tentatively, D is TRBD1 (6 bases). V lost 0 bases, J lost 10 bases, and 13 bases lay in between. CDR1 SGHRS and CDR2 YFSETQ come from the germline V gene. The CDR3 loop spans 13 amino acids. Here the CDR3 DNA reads TGCGCCAGCAGCTTGGGGGGGACATCATCCTACACCTTC. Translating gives CASSLGGTSSYTF.

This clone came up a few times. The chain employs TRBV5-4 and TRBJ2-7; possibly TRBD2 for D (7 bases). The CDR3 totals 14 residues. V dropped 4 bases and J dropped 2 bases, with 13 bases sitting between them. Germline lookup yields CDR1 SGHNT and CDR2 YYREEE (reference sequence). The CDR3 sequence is CASSRDGGPYEQYF. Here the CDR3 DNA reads TGTGCCAGCAGCCGGGACGGGGGGCCCTACGAGCAGTACTTC.

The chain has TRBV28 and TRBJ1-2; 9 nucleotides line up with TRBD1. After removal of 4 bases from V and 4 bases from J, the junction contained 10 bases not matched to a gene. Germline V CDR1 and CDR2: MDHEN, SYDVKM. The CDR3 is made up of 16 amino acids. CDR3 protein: CASSSPFGQGLYGYTF. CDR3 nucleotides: TGTGCCAGCAGTTCCCCCTTCGGACAGGGGCTCTATGGCTACACCTTC.

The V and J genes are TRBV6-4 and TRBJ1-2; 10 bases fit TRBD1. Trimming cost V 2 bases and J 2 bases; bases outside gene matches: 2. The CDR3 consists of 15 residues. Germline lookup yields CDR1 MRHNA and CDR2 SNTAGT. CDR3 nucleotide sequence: TGTGCCAGCAGTGACCCGGGACAGGGGAACTATGGCTACACCTTC. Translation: CASSDPGQGNYGYTF.

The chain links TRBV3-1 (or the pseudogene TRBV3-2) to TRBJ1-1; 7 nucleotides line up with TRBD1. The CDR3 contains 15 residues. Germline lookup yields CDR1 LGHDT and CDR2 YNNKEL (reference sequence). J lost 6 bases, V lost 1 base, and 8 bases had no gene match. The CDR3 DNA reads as TGTGCCAGCAGCCAAGTAGAGGGGGCGGACCCTGAAGCTTTCTTT. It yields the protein CASSQVEGADPEAFF.

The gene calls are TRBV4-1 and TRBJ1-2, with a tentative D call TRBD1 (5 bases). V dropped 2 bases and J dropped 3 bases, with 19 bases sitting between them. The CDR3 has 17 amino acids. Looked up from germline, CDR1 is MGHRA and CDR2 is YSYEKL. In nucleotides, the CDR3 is TGCGCCAGCAGCCAATTATTCTCAGGGACTACTTACTATGGCTACACCTTC. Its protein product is CASSQLFSGTTYYGYTF.